The present T cell receptor beta chain was sequenced within a study of shared clonotypes between healthy human individuals (TCRdb year 2020). For the wider study: The cohort included a few men and a couple of women between 18 and 49 years of age. Leukapheresis yielded between about 0.9 and 9.5 billion PBMCs per donor. To increase sequencing depth and limit assay-specific biases, different laboratories used diverse techniques to prepare libraries and sequence TCR repertoires. For each donor, three plates each were used for CD4 naive and CD4 memory, two plates were used for CD8 naive, and one plate was used for CD8 memory. The study deeply sequenced blood TCR repertoires of about five healthy adults to estimate repertoire size and the extent of clonotype sharing between individuals.

The germline V gene specifies SGHDT as CDR1 and YYEEEE as CDR2. Including cysteine and phenylalanine, the CDR3 has 16 amino acids. Only the CDR3 DNA is retained, 48 bases long and in frame from the first base. Trimming removed 2 bases from V and 1 base from J, leaving 13 bases between the germline ends. On this clone: Which antigen it targets is not known. Base qualities are not at hand, and no much larger clone is one base apart.

Using the deep immunoSEQ assay, TCR CDR3 regions were amplified from genomic DNA by multiplex PCR. Extracted genomic DNA from each cell subset was spread evenly across all wells of several immunoSEQ 96-well plates, with each plate serving as a replicate. For sorted subsets, each replicate PCR was loaded with approximately 0.2 ug genomic DNA, equivalent to 30,000 to 35,000 T cell genomes. The purified libraries were quantified using a Qubit 3.0 fluorometer, sized with a Bioanalyzer 2100, and then quantified again using the KAPA Library Quantification kit. Every immunoSEQ 96-well plate was sequenced on a dedicated single-read 150-cycle Illumina NextSeq 550 flow cell. Turning to the authors' computational methods: Because the immunoSEQ output included only junctional sequences and no quality scores, the filtering could not be the same as the filtering used for full-length reads. Sequences were annotated with PyIR, a Python wrapper for IgBLAST v1.9, and V/J genes and CDR3 were assigned using IMGT germline references. Reads were removed for weak V/J assignments (E-value above 1e-6), missing CDR3, stop codons, out-of-frame junctions, or ambiguous translated residues. V3J clonotypes were defined as sequences sharing the same inferred V gene, J gene, and CDR3 amino acid sequence. To compute the percentage overlap between repertoires, the number of shared unique clonotypes was divided by the size of the smaller repertoire. Richness of each repertoire was evaluated using RTK rarefaction, the Chao1 estimator, and Recon v2.1 estimates of unobserved clonotypes. For all TCRbeta clonotypes obtained by the gDNA method from a few donors, generation probabilities were computed with OLGA. TCRdb re-hosts the immuneACCESS table, in-frame sequences only. Its copies lack some clones; in the studies checked, an unresolved V gene accounts for under half of them, and the cause for the rest is not known. Clone size and V and J calls were adopted from that table, with D and trimming inferred from the DNA. This sample has some 2,000,000 clones in its table, and 85% to 95% of those were observed once. The ten largest clonotypes hold 1.1% of the sample.

The paper's findings and limits, for the study overall: Clonotypes shared by all four sorted-subset donors showed higher generation probabilities than non-shared clonotypes. Sampling was restricted to blood, and TCR repertoires in tissues likely differ from the TCR repertoires found in blood. The genetic and exposure-history diversity represented was limited by the small number of donors. Larger estimated clonotype richness was generally found for naive subsets than for memory subsets. About 5% of naive CD4, more than 3% of naive CD8, 2.3% of memory CD4, and more than 0.35% of memory CD8 clonotypes were shared across a handful of donors. Pairwise subsampling led to the expectation that sequencing depth would affect the degree of clonotype sharing among donors. Rarefaction of sorted-subset datasets indicated incomplete sequencing despite the large sequencing depth.

CD8 naive samples consisted of CD45RO-negative cells that were positively selected for CCR7, yielding a CD45RA+CCR7+ population without TemRA cells. The donors were healthy, HIV-negative adults with no recently reported acute infections or vaccinations. Every donor was a Caucasian adult living in Nashville, Tennessee, USA. Blood was collected by leukapheresis, and PBMCs were isolated by Ficoll-Histopaque density gradient centrifugation and then cryopreserved in liquid nitrogen vapor phase. Analytical flow cytometry was used to check the purity and quantity of each magnetically sorted T cell population. Each sorted fraction had its genomic DNA isolated and then quantified by UV absorbance on a Nanodrop 2000c.

The sequence is built from TRBV5-6 and TRBJ2-1, with TRBD2 perhaps the D gene, on 6 matching bases. The TCR comes from a man between 18 and 29 years old in good health. The sample was naive CD8+ T cells sorted from blood. The cell subset or site tag for this specimen amounts to: CD45RA+CCR7+. The sequence in DNA is TGTGCCAGCAGCTTCCCAGCGGGCCCTTCCTACAATGAGCAGTTCTTC. It is translated as CASSFPAGPSYNEQFF.